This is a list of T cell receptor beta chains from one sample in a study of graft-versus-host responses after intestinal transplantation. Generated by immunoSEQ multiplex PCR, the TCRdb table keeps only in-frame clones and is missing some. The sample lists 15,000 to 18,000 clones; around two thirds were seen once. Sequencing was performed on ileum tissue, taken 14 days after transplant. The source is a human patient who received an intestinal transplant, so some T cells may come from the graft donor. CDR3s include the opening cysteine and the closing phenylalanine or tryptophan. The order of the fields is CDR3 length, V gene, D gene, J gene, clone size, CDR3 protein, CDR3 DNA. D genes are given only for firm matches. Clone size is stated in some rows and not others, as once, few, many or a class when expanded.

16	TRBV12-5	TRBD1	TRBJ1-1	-	CASGLATGQGNTEAFF	TGTGCTAGTGGTTTGGCCACGGGACAGGGGAACACTGAAGCTTTCTTT
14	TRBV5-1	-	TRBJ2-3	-	CASSSNLQGNTQYF	TGCGCCAGCAGCTCGAATTTACAGGGTAATACGCAGTATTTT
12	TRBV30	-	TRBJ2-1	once	CAWSLVANEQFF	TGTGCCTGGAGCCTAGTGGCCAATGAGCAGTTCTTC
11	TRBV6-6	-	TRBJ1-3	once	CASASGNTIYF	TGTGCCAGTGCGTCTGGAAACACCATATATTTT
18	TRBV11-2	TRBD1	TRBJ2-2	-	CASSSALMTGRDTGELFF	TGTGCCAGCAGCTCCGCCCTAATGACAGGGCGGGACACCGGGGAGCTGTTTTTT
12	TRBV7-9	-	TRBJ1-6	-	CASSAVNSPLHF	TGTGCCAGCAGTGCAGTGAATTCACCCCTCCACTTT
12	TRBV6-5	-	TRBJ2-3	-	CASSYSPDTQYF	TGTGCCAGCAGTTACTCTCCAGATACGCAGTATTTT
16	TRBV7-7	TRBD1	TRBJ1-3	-	CASSLTGTGAGNTIYF	TGTGCTAGCAGCTTAACCGGGACAGGGGCTGGAAACACCATATATTTT
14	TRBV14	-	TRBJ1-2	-	CASSRWDYNYGYTF	TGTGCCAGCAGCCGATGGGACTATAACTATGGCTACACCTTC
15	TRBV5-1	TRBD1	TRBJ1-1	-	CASSLGDRGNTEAFF	TGCGCCAGCAGCTTGGGGGACAGGGGGAACACTGAAGCTTTCTTT
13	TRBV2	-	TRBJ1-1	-	CASTVQTNTEAFF	TGTGCCAGCACGGTCCAAACGAACACTGAAGCTTTCTTT
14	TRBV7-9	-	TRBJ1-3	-	CASSPSSSGNTIYF	TGTGCCAGCAGCCCCAGCAGCTCTGGAAACACCATATATTTT
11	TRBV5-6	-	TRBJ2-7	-	CASSFNYEQYF	TGTGCCAGCAGCTTCAACTACGAGCAGTACTTC
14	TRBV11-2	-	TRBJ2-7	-	CASSLGTGTYEQYF	TGTGCCAGCAGCTTAGGGACGGGCACCTACGAGCAGTACTTC
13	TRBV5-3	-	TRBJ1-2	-	CARSPGPMGGYTF	TGTGCCAGAAGCCCCGGACCTATGGGGGGCTACACCTTC
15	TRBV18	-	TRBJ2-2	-	CASSPLTANTGELFF	TGTGCCAGCTCACCGCTTACAGCCAACACCGGGGAGCTGTTTTTT
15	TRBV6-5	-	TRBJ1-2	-	CASSLTRTASVGYTF	TGTGCCAGCAGTTTAACAAGGACAGCTTCGGTTGGCTACACCTTC
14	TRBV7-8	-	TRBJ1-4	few	CASSSNREREKLFF	TGTGCCAGCAGCTCAAACAGGGAACGTGAAAAACTGTTTTTT
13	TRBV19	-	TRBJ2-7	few	CASGAGPLYEQYF	TGTGCCAGTGGGGCCGGGCCCCTCTACGAGCAGTACTTC
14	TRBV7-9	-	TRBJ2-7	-	CASSLAPRAYEQYF	TGTGCCAGCAGCTTAGCGCCACGGGCCTACGAGCAGTACTTC
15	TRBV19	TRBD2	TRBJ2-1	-	CASSILAVRGNEQFF	TGTGCCAGTAGTATACTAGCGGTACGAGGGAATGAGCAGTTCTTC
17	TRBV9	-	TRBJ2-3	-	CASSPQGSTGSTDTQYF	TGTGCCAGCAGCCCTCAAGGGTCTACAGGAAGCACAGATACGCAGTATTTT
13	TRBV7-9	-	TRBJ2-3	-	CASSFTGADTQYF	TGTGCCAGCAGCTTCACCGGGGCAGATACGCAGTATTTT
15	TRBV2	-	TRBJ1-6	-	CASSWDISYNSPLHF	TGTGCCAGCAGCTGGGACATCTCCTATAATTCACCCCTCCACTTT
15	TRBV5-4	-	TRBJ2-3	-	CASSLDSRGVDTQYF	TGTGCCAGCAGCCTGGACTCCCGCGGAGTTGATACGCAGTATTTT
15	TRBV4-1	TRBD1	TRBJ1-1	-	CASSQAGTGNTEAFF	TGCGCCAGCAGCCAAGCCGGGACAGGGAACACTGAAGCTTTCTTT
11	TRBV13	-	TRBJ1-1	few	CASSFELEAFF	TGTGCCAGCAGCTTTGAACTGGAAGCTTTCTTT
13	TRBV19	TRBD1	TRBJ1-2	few	CASSPRDRGGYTF	TGTGCCAGTAGTCCCCGGGACAGAGGTGGCTACACCTTC
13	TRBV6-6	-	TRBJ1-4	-	CASSYWEDEKLFF	TGTGCCAGCAGTTACTGGGAGGATGAAAAACTGTTTTTT
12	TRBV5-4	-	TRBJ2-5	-	CASSLDTLVQYF	TGTGCCAGCAGCTTGGACACTTTGGTCCAGTACTTC
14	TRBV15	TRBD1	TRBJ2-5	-	CATSRWTGEETQYF	TGTGCCACCAGCAGATGGACAGGGGAAGAGACCCAGTACTTC
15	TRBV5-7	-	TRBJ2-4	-	CASSLNRSSKNIQYF	TGTGCCAGCAGCTTGAACAGGTCTAGCAAAAACATTCAGTACTTC
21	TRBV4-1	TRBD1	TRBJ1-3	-	CASSQVIYPMGTGYSGNTIYF	TGCGCCAGCAGCCAAGTCATATACCCCATGGGGACAGGGTACTCTGGAAACACCATATATTTT
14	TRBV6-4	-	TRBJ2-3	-	CASSLGTDTDTQYF	TGTGCCAGCAGCCTCGGGACCGACACAGATACGCAGTATTTT
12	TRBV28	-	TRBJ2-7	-	CASSYVSNEQYF	TGTGCCAGCAGTTACGTTTCCAACGAGCAGTACTTC
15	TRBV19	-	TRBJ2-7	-	CASSIDGYSSYEQYF	TGTGCCAGTAGTATAGATGGCTACAGTTCCTACGAGCAGTACTTC
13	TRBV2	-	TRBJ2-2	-	CASRASHTGELFF	TGTGCCAGCAGGGCGAGCCACACCGGGGAGCTGTTTTTT
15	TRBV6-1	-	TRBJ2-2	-	CASSQILGGTGELFF	TGTGCCAGCAGCCAAATCTTAGGGGGCACCGGGGAGCTGTTTTTT
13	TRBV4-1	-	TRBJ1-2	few	CASSSEGKGGYTF	TGCGCCAGCAGCTCCGAGGGGAAGGGTGGCTACACCTTC
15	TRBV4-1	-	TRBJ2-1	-	CASRQRLVSLNEQFF	TGCGCCAGCAGACAGAGACTAGTTAGTCTCAATGAGCAGTTCTTC
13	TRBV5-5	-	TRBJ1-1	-	CASSLEWDTEAFF	TGTGCCAGCAGCTTGGAATGGGACACTGAAGCTTTCTTT